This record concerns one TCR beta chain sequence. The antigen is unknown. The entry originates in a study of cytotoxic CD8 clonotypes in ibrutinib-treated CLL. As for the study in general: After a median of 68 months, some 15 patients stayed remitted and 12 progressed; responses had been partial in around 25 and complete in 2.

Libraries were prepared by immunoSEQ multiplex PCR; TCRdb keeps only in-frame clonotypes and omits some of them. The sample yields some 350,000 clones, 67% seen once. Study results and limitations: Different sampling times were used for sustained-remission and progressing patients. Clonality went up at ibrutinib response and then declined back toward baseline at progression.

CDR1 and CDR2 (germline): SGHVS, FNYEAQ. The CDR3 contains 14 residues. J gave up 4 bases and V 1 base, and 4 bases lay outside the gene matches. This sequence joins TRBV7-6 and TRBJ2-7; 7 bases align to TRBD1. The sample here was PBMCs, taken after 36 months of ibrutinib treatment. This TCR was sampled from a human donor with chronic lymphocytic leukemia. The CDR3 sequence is CASSLGQGQYEQYF. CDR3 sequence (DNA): TGTGCCAGCAGCTTAGGACAGGGCCAGTACGAGCAGTACTTC.